Listed below are T cell receptor beta chains from one sample, sequenced in a study of cytomegalovirus exposure and HLA in healthy donors. Profiled with immunoSEQ multiplex PCR; TCRdb holds only in-frame clones, not every one. The table shows 250,000 to 400,000 clones, with 88% occurring only once. Sequencing was done on a sample of PBMCs. These receptor sequences come from a man in his thirties or forties in good health and CMV-seronegative. Each CDR3 is given with its conserved first and last residue. Fields, in order: J gene, V gene, CDR3 protein.

J: TRBJ2-7
V: TRBV30
CDR3: CAWNSGGRYEQYF

J: TRBJ1-2
V: TRBV6-1
CDR3: CASSELGGNYGYTF

J: TRBJ1-2
V: TRBV13
CDR3: CASSLVSGSVGYTF

J: TRBJ2-5
V: TRBV2
CDR3: CASSIDRTSGGPQETQYF

J: TRBJ1-1
V: TRBV6-5
CDR3: CASSLQGQSPFF

J: TRBJ2-1
V: TRBV5-1
CDR3: CASSWMASGSYNEQFF

J: TRBJ2-5
V: TRBV13
CDR3: CASSSGGVYQETQYF

J: TRBJ1-3
V: TRBV6-1
CDR3: CASSGGSSGNTIYF

J: TRBJ1-4
V: TRBV19
CDR3: CASSIDDRGNEKLFF

J: TRBJ2-2
V: TRBV5-4
CDR3: CASSRDRGTGELFF

J: TRBJ1-1
V: TRBV11-2
CDR3: CASSFRGTEAFF

J: TRBJ1-2
V: TRBV13
CDR3: CASSTQGAFGYTF

J: TRBJ2-1
V: TRBV5-1
CDR3: CASSPTRTSGGNEQFF

J: TRBJ2-3
V: TRBV9
CDR3: CASSVVAGGTDTQYF

J: TRBJ1-2
V: TRBV2
CDR3: CASSDGPTIF

J: TRBJ1-3
V: TRBV6-1
CDR3: CASSELYRDRGLDRSGNTIYF

J: TRBJ1-4
V: TRBV6-5
CDR3: CASSHRGPNEKLFF

J: TRBJ1-5
V: TRBV2
CDR3: CASREQGSNQPQHF

J: TRBJ1-6
V: TRBV9
CDR3: CASSPSLGLNNSPLHF

J: TRBJ2-1
V: TRBV6-1
CDR3: CASSDLSTGVGYEQFF

J: TRBJ1-1
V: TRBV27
CDR3: CASNKRGRAGTEAFF

J: TRBJ1-1
V: TRBV9
CDR3: CASSAPTGRLTEAFF

J: TRBJ2-7
V: TRBV28
CDR3: CASSYGNRVFEQYF

J: TRBJ1-5
V: TRBV30
CDR3: CAWSFPEAQPQHF

J: TRBJ2-7
V: TRBV9
CDR3: CASSVVDAGEQYF

J: TRBJ2-3
V: TRBV5-1
CDR3: CASSFGGGTDTQYF

J: TRBJ2-6
V: TRBV5-4
CDR3: CASSFQGAHGANVLTF

J: TRBJ2-3
V: TRBV7-2
CDR3: CASSLLGGDYPDTQYF

J: TRBJ2-7
V: TRBV7-6
CDR3: CASSFRDRSYEQYF

J: TRBJ1-1
V: TRBV14
CDR3: CASSQDLGRDRGWLDTEAFF

J: TRBJ2-1
V: TRBV2
CDR3: CASSVSGNEQFF

J: TRBJ2-3
V: TRBV4-1
CDR3: CASSQAGTSRYTDTQYF

J: TRBJ2-7
V: TRBV2
CDR3: CASSRALRTYEQYF

J: TRBJ2-7
V: TRBV5-1
CDR3: CASSPAAQGQAISYEQYF

J: TRBJ2-7
V: TRBV7-9
CDR3: CASSSLAGGYEQYF